Listed below are T cell receptor beta chains from one sample, sequenced in a study of T cell changes during pregnancy in multiple sclerosis. Clones were sequenced by immunoSEQ multiplex PCR, and TCRdb holds only the in-frame ones, with some missing. This sample carries about 35,000 clones, approximately 90% of them seen once, and the ten largest clones take 0.75% to 0.9%. Source: CD4+ T cells from peripheral blood mononuclear cells, taken after pregnancy. These receptors were taken from a female donor in good health, enrolled as a control in a pregnancy study. Each CDR3 is given with its conserved first and last residue. The order of the fields is clone size, V gene, J gene, D gene, CDR3 protein, CDR3 DNA. D genes are given only for firm matches. Only part of the rows carry a size: once, few, many, or a class if the clone is expanded.

-	TRBV23-1	TRBJ2-7	-	CASSLTRPDKYEQYF	TGCGCCAGCAGTCTTACGAGACCGGACAAATACGAGCAGTACTTC
-	TRBV7-2	TRBJ2-5	TRBD1	CASSLPGQMRETQYF	TGTGCCAGCAGCTTACCGGGACAGATGAGGGAGACCCAGTACTTC
-	TRBV2	TRBJ1-1	TRBD1	CASSEVGGGTEAFF	TGTGCCAGCAGTGAAGTAGGGGGCGGCACTGAAGCTTTCTTT
-	TRBV6-1	TRBJ2-7	TRBD1	CASTVQDRAEQYF	TGTGCCAGCACCGTCCAGGACAGGGCCGAGCAGTACTTC
-	TRBV7-9	TRBJ2-3	-	CASSRTGSTDTQYF	TGTGCCAGCAGCCGGACTGGTAGCACAGATACGCAGTATTTT
-	TRBV28	TRBJ1-5	-	CASTLGGAPEHQPQHF	TGTGCCAGCACCCTGGGGGGGGCACCCGAGCATCAGCCCCAGCATTTT
-	TRBV5-1	TRBJ2-3	TRBD1	CASSPDRGGVSADTQYF	TGCGCCAGCAGCCCAGACAGGGGCGGTGTAAGCGCAGATACGCAGTATTTT
-	TRBV4-1	TRBJ1-2	-	CASSQRSTGDNYGYTF	TGCGCCAGCAGCCAACGATCGACAGGCGATAACTATGGCTACACCTTC
-	TRBV4-1	TRBJ1-4	-	CASREVWGEKLFF	TGCGCCAGCCGGGAGGTTTGGGGTGAAAAACTGTTTTTT
-	TRBV5-1	TRBJ2-3	TRBD2	CASSPRASGEGTDTQYF	TGCGCCAGCAGCCCCCGGGCTAGCGGGGAAGGCACAGATACGCAGTATTTT
-	TRBV19	TRBJ1-2	TRBD1	CASSTTGTGYGYTF	TGTGCCAGTAGTACCACCGGGACAGGGTATGGCTACACCTTC
-	TRBV28	TRBJ2-5	TRBD2	CASSSGGVETQYF	TGTGCCAGCAGCTCCGGGGGGGTAGAGACCCAGTACTTC
-	TRBV6-1	TRBJ1-4	-	CASSEPGINEKLFF	TGTGCCAGCAGTGAACCAGGAATTAATGAAAAACTGTTTTTT
-	TRBV4-1	TRBJ1-1	-	CASSHGHTLNTEAFF	TGCGCCAGCAGCCATGGGCACACGCTGAACACTGAAGCTTTCTTT
-	TRBV4-1	TRBJ2-5	TRBD2	CASSLGGLAGGMGGKTQYF	TGCGCCAGCAGCCTCGGGGGACTAGCGGGAGGCATGGGCGGAAAGACCCAGTACTTC
-	TRBV5-1	TRBJ2-1	-	CASSLTGGSVGGGQFF	TGCGCCAGCAGCTTGACTGGTGGGTCGGTCGGGGGAGGGCAGTTCTTC
-	TRBV2	TRBJ2-1	TRBD2	CASSVGGRPYNEQFF	TGTGCCAGCAGTGTAGGCGGGAGGCCTTACAATGAGCAGTTCTTC
-	TRBV19	TRBJ2-5	-	CASSIQGGQETQYF	TGTGCCAGTAGTATCCAGGGTGGTCAAGAGACCCAGTACTTC
once	TRBV5-1	TRBJ1-6	-	CASSLDGGYNSPLHF	TGCGCCAGCAGCTTGGACGGTGGCTATAATTCACCCCTCCACTTT
-	TRBV28	TRBJ1-6	-	CASSLSVFHANSPLHF	TGTGCCAGCAGTTTATCGGTGTTTCACGCTAATTCACCCCTCCACTTT